This is a list of T cell receptor beta chains from one sample in a study of blood T cell repertoires in COVID-19. Assay used: immunoSEQ multiplex PCR; TCRdb lists only in-frame clones, some missing. The data contain about 160,000 clones, over 80% of them singletons. The sample comprised peripheral blood. These receptors all come from a woman aged 80 or over with active or convalescent COVID-19. The CDR3 runs from the conserved cysteine through the conserved F or W. Fields, in order: clone size, J gene, V gene, D gene, CDR3 DNA, CDR3 protein. The D gene is left open where the match is weak. Expanded clones are given a class, and other clones once, few, many or no size at all.

NA | TRBJ1-4 | TRBV19 | TRBD1 | TGTGCCAGTAGTATCGGACCGGGACAGGGGTTAGGAAAACTGTTTTTT | CASSIGPGQGLGKLFF
NA | TRBJ2-3 | TRBV5-1 | TRBD1 | TGCGCCAGCAGCCCGGGACAGTTCACAGATACGCAGTATTTT | CASSPGQFTDTQYF
NA | TRBJ2-1 | TRBV6-5 | TRBD2 | TGTGCCACCTGGGGGGGTAATGAGCAGTTCTTC | CATWGGNEQFF
few | TRBJ1-6 | TRBV7-9 | NA | TGTGCCAGCAGCTTCCAGGGTAATAATTCACCCCTCCACTTT | CASSFQGNNSPLHF
few | TRBJ1-1 | TRBV10-3 | NA | TGTGCCATCAGTGAGCTTGGACAGAAAATGAACACTGAAGCTTTCTTT | CAISELGQKMNTEAFF
NA | TRBJ1-2 | TRBV6-5 | NA | TGTGCCAGCAGTTACGGCGTGACAGGAACTCAAGGCTACACCTTC | CASSYGVTGTQGYTF
NA | TRBJ2-3 | TRBV4-1 | NA | TGCGCCAGCAGCCAACAGAGAGGGGATACGCAGTATTTT | CASSQQRGDTQYF
NA | TRBJ1-2 | TRBV7-2 | TRBD1 | TGTGCCAGCAGCCCCGCTTACTCGACAGGGGACGACTACACCTTC | CASSPAYSTGDDYTF
NA | TRBJ1-1 | TRBV15 | NA | TGTGCCACCAGCAGAGGGGCAGTCCAGAACACTGAAGCTTTCTTT | CATSRGAVQNTEAFF
once | TRBJ2-3 | TRBV6-2/TRBV6-3 | TRBD2 | TGTGCCAGCAGTTCCGGACTAGCGCCTTTTTCGGATACGCAGTATTTT | CASSSGLAPFSDTQYF
NA | TRBJ1-2 | TRBV6-1 | NA | TGTGCCAGCAGTGAAGGGGCAGCCTTTAACTATGGCTACACCTTC | CASSEGAAFNYGYTF
once | TRBJ1-5 | TRBV6-1 | NA | TGTGCCAGCAGTCAAGCCGGGGTCGATCAGCCCCAGCATTTT | CASSQAGVDQPQHF
NA | TRBJ2-3 | TRBV7-2 | NA | TGTGCCAGCAGCTTAAGCACGAAGTCGCAGTATTTT | CASSLSTKSQYF
NA | TRBJ2-5 | TRBV18 | TRBD2 | TGTGCCAGCTCACCCTGGACTAGCGGGGGTCACCGGGTCGAGACCCAGTACTTC | CASSPWTSGGHRVETQYF
once | TRBJ1-4 | TRBV4-3 | NA | TGCGCCAGCAGCCAGCGGACTAATGAAAAACTGTTTTTT | CASSQRTNEKLFF
NA | TRBJ1-2 | TRBV6-6 | TRBD1 | TGTGCCAGCAGATACGACAGGGTAGACGGCTACACCTTC | CASRYDRVDGYTF
NA | TRBJ1-5 | TRBV7-2 | TRBD1 | TGTGCCAGCAGCTTAACTGGACAGGAGAATCAGCCCCAGCATTTT | CASSLTGQENQPQHF
NA | TRBJ2-2 | TRBV2 | TRBD2 | TGTGCCAGCAGTGTTGGTAGCGGGGGGGCCGGCGGGGAGCTGTTTTTT | CASSVGSGGAGGELFF
NA | TRBJ1-6 | TRBV19 | NA | TGTGCCAGTAGTATACGACTGTCTGGTACACCCCTCCACTTT | CASSIRLSGTPLHF
NA | TRBJ2-7 | TRBV10-3 | NA | TGTGCCATCAGTCCCGACAGGACAGCCTACGAGCAGTACTTC | CAISPDRTAYEQYF
NA | TRBJ2-1 | TRBV6-1 | TRBD2 | TGTGCCAGCAGTGAAGAGGCTAGCGGGGGGGCTTGGGAGCAGTTCTTC | CASSEEASGGAWEQFF
many | TRBJ1-2 | TRBV9 | NA | TGTGCCAGCAGCGTAAATCTCGGGGTTGGCTACACCTTC | CASSVNLGVGYTF
NA | TRBJ2-2 | TRBV6-6 | TRBD1 | TGTGCCAGCAGTCCCCCGGGACAGGGGTACACCGGGGAGCTGTTTTTT | CASSPPGQGYTGELFF
NA | TRBJ2-2 | TRBV3-1/TRBV3-2 | TRBD2 | TGTGCCAGCAGCCCGCCTCTGTCGGGACTAGCATCCACCGGGGAGCTGTTTTTT | CASSPPLSGLASTGELFF
NA | TRBJ2-4 | TRBV11-2 | TRBD2 | TGTGCCAGCAGCTTAGAGCGGGGGGGCCCCAAAAACATTCAGTACTTC | CASSLERGGPKNIQYF
once | TRBJ1-6 | TRBV3-1/TRBV3-2 | NA | TGTGCCAGCAGCGATCCCAGGTGGGGGCAGTCACCCCTCCACTTT | CASSDPRWGQSPLHF
NA | TRBJ2-5 | TRBV11-3 | NA | TGTGCCAGCAGCTTACTCCCTACGACAACGGAGACCCAGTACTTC | CASSLLPTTTETQYF
NA | TRBJ1-3 | TRBV2 | NA | TGTGCCAGCCGGACACGTACCTCTGGAAACACCATATATTTT | CASRTRTSGNTIYF
NA | TRBJ2-5 | TRBV6-5 | TRBD2 | TGTGCCAGCAGCCACCCGGGACTAGCTGCGGAGACCCAGTACTTC | CASSHPGLAAETQYF
NA | TRBJ2-3 | TRBV7-9 | NA | TGTGCCAGCAGCTCGAGCACAGATACGCAGTATTTT | CASSSSTDTQYF
few | TRBJ1-5 | TRBV25-1 | TRBD1 | TGTGCCAGCAGCCCCACAGGGGGGGAGCCCCAGCATTTT | CASSPTGGEPQHF
NA | TRBJ1-1 | TRBV6-6 | TRBD1 | TGTGCCAGCAGCATGACAGGGTGGGATACTGAAGCTTTCTTT | CASSMTGWDTEAFF
NA | TRBJ1-3 | TRBV19 | NA | TGTGCCAGTAGTATGGGGACAACTGGAAACACCATATATTTT | CASSMGTTGNTIYF
NA | TRBJ2-2 | TRBV6-2/TRBV6-3 | NA | TGTGCCAGCAGCCCCTTGAACACCGGGGAGCTGTTTTTT | CASSPLNTGELFF
NA | TRBJ2-7 | TRBV19 | TRBD2 | TGTGCCAGTAGTCGTGAGCGGGGGGGCGAGCAGTACTTC | CASSRERGGEQYF